This TCR beta chain was recovered during a study of cytomegalovirus exposure and HLA in healthy donors. Method: immunoSEQ multiplex PCR; TCRdb's copy keeps in-frame clones and lacks some. The data show 97,000 or so clones, more than 85% seen once. Study findings and constraints: Subsequent analysis found a tendency for first-cohort TCR clusters to co-occur within the 100 to 150 validation repertoires.

V shed 8 bases and J shed 0 bases, with 2 bases lying between them. The CDR3 is 12 residues long. Germline V lookup: CDR1 MNHEY, CDR2 SVGAGI. In regard to this clone: The antigen is undetermined.

V and J are TRBV6-5 and TRBJ2-6; D is ambiguous. This receptor was identified in a man between 18 and 35 years old in good health and CMV-seropositive. The sequenced material came from PBMCs. The CDR3 region is CASYSGANVLTF. The CDR3, as DNA: TGTGCCAGCTACTCTGGGGCCAACGTCCTGACTTTC.